Following are 27 T cell receptor beta chains from one sample sequenced in a study of blood T cell repertoires in COVID-19. Sequenced by immunoSEQ multiplex PCR; TCRdb stores in-frame clones only, minus some. Found here are over 80,000 clones, 70% to 90% of them singletons; the top ten hold about 2.9%. Source material: peripheral blood. These receptors were obtained from a woman of 80 years or more with acute or convalescent COVID-19.

The V and J genes are TRBV7-9 and TRBJ1-5, with 9 nucleotides matching TRBD1. Germline V lookup: CDR1 SEHNR, CDR2 FQNEAQ (reference sequence). The V and J ends lost 2 bases and 3 bases, in that order; junction bases with no gene match: 8. CDR3 length: 17 residues. CDR3 loop: CASSLWGQGEFNQPQHF. The CDR3, as DNA: TGTGCCAGCAGCTTATGGGGACAGGGTGAGTTCAATCAGCCCCAGCATTTT.

The gene calls are TRBV2 and TRBJ1-6; maybe TRBD1 (5 bases). CDR1 SNHLY and CDR2 FYNNEI come from the germline V gene. The germline V and J ends were trimmed by 10 bases and 10 bases, with 20 bases remaining between them. The CDR3 is made up of 14 amino acids. Here the CDR3 reads CATTGSVGGSPLHF. CDR3 DNA sequence: TGTGCCACCACAGGCTCCGTTGGCGGCTCACCCCTCCACTTT.

V and J are TRBV12-3 or TRBV12-4 and TRBJ1-2, with 7 nucleotides matching TRBD1. Trimming took 3 bases from V and 4 from J; bases not matched to a gene: 2. The CDR3 length is 13 residues. In DNA, the CDR3 is TGTGCCAGCAGTTTTGACAGGGTCTATGGCTACACCTTC. This translates into CASSFDRVYGYTF.

This clone was seen a handful of times. The gene calls are TRBV5-4 and TRBJ1-1; 8 bases line up with TRBD1. This CDR3 has 14 amino acids. The germline gives CDR1 SGHNT, CDR2 YYREEE (reference sequence). After removal of 4 bases from V and 1 base from J, the junction contained 3 bases not matched to a gene. CDR3 nucleotides: TGTGCCAGCAGCAACACAGGGGGGAACACTGAAGCTTTCTTT. It specifies CASSNTGGNTEAFF.

This chain uses TRBV5-1 with TRBJ1-2, with 11 bases lining up with TRBD1. Looked up from germline, CDR1 is SGHRS and CDR2 is YFSETQ. This CDR3 spans 20 amino acids. V dropped 0 bases and J dropped 7; count of bases not matched to a gene: 20. CDR3 nucleotides: TGCGCCAGCAGCTTGGCAGGACAGGGGGCTAAAGGGATTATTTCGGGTGGCTACACCTTC. Residues: CASSLAGQGAKGIISGGYTF.

The chain links TRBV29-1 to TRBJ1-2; D is ambiguous. The CDR3 totals 12 residues. V was pared by 5 bases and J by 4 bases, with 11 bases between. CDR1 and CDR2 from the germline V gene are SQVTM and ANQGSEA. In DNA, the CDR3 is TGCAGCGTTTTAATCCGGTCCTATGGCTACACCTTC. Translation gives CSVLIRSYGYTF.

The rearrangement joins TRBV27 to TRBJ1-6; 7 bases are a match to TRBD1. This CDR3 spans 15 amino acids. Germline-derived CDR1 and CDR2 are MNHEY and SMNVEV (reference sequence). V was pared by 2 bases and J by 5 bases, with 3 bases of the junction left unmatched. The CDR3 is CASSLRDSNNSPLHF. The CDR3 region has the DNA TGTGCCAGCAGTTTACGGGACAGCAATAATTCACCCCTCCACTTT.

The CDR3 DNA reads as TGTGCCAGCAGCCCTGGGACAGGGCGGGGTTTGGAAGCTTTCTTT. Amino acids: CASSPGTGRGLEAFF. This chain uses TRBV7-3 with TRBJ1-1, with 9 positions matching TRBD1. Germline CDR1 and CDR2: SGHTA and FQGTGA. After removal of 5 bases from V and 8 bases from J, the junction contained 12 bases not matched to a gene. CDR3 length equals 15 residues.

This chain joins TRBV5-1 and TRBJ2-3; 7 bases match TRBD2. The CDR3 totals 15 residues. CDR1 is SGHRS, CDR2 YFSETQ, per germline. The V gene end was trimmed by 4 bases and the J gene end by 2 bases; junction bases not matched to a gene: 7. The CDR3 coding sequence is TGCGCCAGCAGCGAGCGGGGTCTACACACAGATACGCAGTATTTT. It translates to CASSERGLHTDTQYF. The whole variable domain, filled in from reference TRBV5-1 and TRBJ2-3, reads KAGVTQTPRYLIKTRGQQVTLSCSPISGHRSVSWYQQTPGQGLQFLFEYFSETQRNKGNFPGRFSGRQFSNSRSEMNVSTLELGDSALYLCASSERGLHTDTQYFGPGTRLTVL.

The gene calls are TRBV3-1 (or the pseudogene TRBV3-2) and TRBJ1-2; D remains unclear. Germline loops: CDR1 LGHDT, CDR2 YNNKEL (reference sequence). There are 15 residues in the CDR3. V was pared by 3 bases and J by 2 bases, with 13 bases between. The CDR3 region has the DNA TGTGCCAGCAGCCAGGCCCCCGGGTCCAACTATGGCTACACCTTC. Translating gives CASSQAPGSNYGYTF.

This clone is a singleton in its sample. The chain recombines TRBV29-1 with TRBJ2-7; the D gene is possibly TRBD1 (5 bases). With 7 bases removed from V and 0 bases from J, the gap between germline ends came to 10 bases. There are 12 residues in the CDR3. CDR1 is SQVTM and CDR2 is ANQGSEA in the germline V gene. In nucleotides, the CDR3 is TGCAGCGCCAAGACAGTCTCCTACGAGCAGTACTTC. Amino acids: CSAKTVSYEQYF.

The CDR3, as DNA: TGTGCCAGCAGTTATAGTAGCGACACTGAAGCTTTCTTT. Translation: CASSYSSDTEAFF. J is TRBJ1-1 and V is TRBV27; D is undetermined. The CDR3 extends over 13 amino acids. Trimming stripped 4 bases from V and 3 bases from J, with 9 bases between. CDR1 is MNHEY, CDR2 SMNVEV, per germline (reference sequence).

The chain recombines TRBV11-1 with TRBJ2-7; 8 positions agree with TRBD2. The CDR3 is 16 amino acids. CDR1 SGHAT and CDR2 FQDESV come from the germline V gene (reference sequence). The J segment lost 2 bases and the V segment lost 5 bases, leaving 11 bases of the junction unmatched. CDR3: CASSLLGTSTTYEQYF. The CDR3 DNA is TGTGCCAGCAGCCTCCTTGGGACTAGTACTACCTACGAGCAGTACTTC.

CDR3 residues: CASSLSTGVYGYTF. DNA for the CDR3: TGCGCCAGCAGCCTTTCCACAGGGGTCTATGGCTACACCTTC. The chain has TRBV5-1 and TRBJ1-2; 7 bases agree with TRBD1. The CDR3 sequence is 14 residues long. In germline, CDR1 is SGHRS, CDR2 YFSETQ. J gave up 4 bases and V 4 bases, and 7 bases lay outside the gene matches. The complete variable domain, with remaining parts taken from reference TRBV5-1 and TRBJ1-2, reads KAGVTQTPRYLIKTRGQQVTLSCSPISGHRSVSWYQQTPGQGLQFLFEYFSETQRNKGNFPGRFSGRQFSNSRSEMNVSTLELGDSALYLCASSLSTGVYGYTFGSGTRLTVV.

The chain joins TRBV5-1 to TRBJ2-1, with D tentatively TRBD2 (6 bases). Trimming left V 4 bases short and J 6 bases short, with 20 bases between. The CDR3 contains 16 residues. Germline assignment: CDR1 SGHRS and CDR2 YFSETQ. CDR3 DNA: TGCGCCAGCAGCGGACCCTTGGCGCTGGGGGGCAATGAGCAGTTCTTC. Translation gives CASSGPLALGGNEQFF.

CDR3: CASSFPAGGNNSPLHF. Here the CDR3 DNA reads TGTGCCAGCAGTTTTCCCGCGGGGGGGAATAATTCACCCCTCCACTTT. The chain links TRBV28 to TRBJ1-6, with D maybe TRBD1 (5 bases). The germline CDR1 and CDR2 sequences are MDHEN and SYDVKM. V shed 3 bases and J shed 5 bases, with 14 bases lying between them. The CDR3 runs 16 residues.

This rearrangement joins TRBV9 to TRBJ2-1; weak D call: TRBD2 (6 bases). The V end was cut by 4 bases, the J end by 6 bases, with 14 bases between. Germline V gene sequence: CDR1 SGDLS, CDR2 YYNGEE. There are 14 residues in the CDR3. DNA of the CDR3: TGTGCCAGCAGCTCAACGGGAGCGAGCAATGAGCAGTTCTTC. Protein product: CASSSTGASNEQFF.

The chain links TRBV3-1 (or the pseudogene TRBV3-2) to TRBJ1-1, with D unresolved. This CDR3 spans 13 amino acids. V was clipped by 1 base and J by 1 base, with 4 bases between them. Germline lookup yields CDR1 LGHDT and CDR2 YNNKEL (reference sequence). The chain's CDR3 is CASSQGPNTEAFF. The CDR3 region has the DNA TGTGCCAGCAGCCAAGGGCCGAACACTGAAGCTTTCTTT.

V gene TRBV5-1 combines with J gene TRBJ1-1; D perhaps matches TRBD1 (6 bases). This CDR3 spans 14 amino acids. Germline V gene sequence: CDR1 SGHRS, CDR2 YFSETQ. V was shortened by 0 bases and J by 1 base, with 7 bases between the two germline ends. The CDR3 region has the DNA TGCGCCAGCAGCTTGGCAGGGGCGAACACTGAAGCTTTCTTT. This codes for CASSLAGANTEAFF.

The rearrangement uses TRBV7-3 and TRBJ2-1; TRBD2 aligns across 12 bases. Trimming removed 4 bases from V and 10 bases from J; junction bases left unmatched: 5. There are 14 residues in the CDR3. Germline CDR1 is SGHTA and CDR2 is FQGTGA. In nucleotides, the CDR3 is TGTGCCAGCAGCTCTGGACTAGCGGGGAGCGAGCAGTTCTTC. Translated, it gives CASSSGLAGSEQFF. Looking up the rest from reference TRBV7-3 and TRBJ2-1 gives the full variable domain: GAGVSQTPSNKVTEKGKYVELRCDPISGHTALYWYRQSLGQGPEFLIYFQGTGAADDSGLPNDRFFAVRPEGSVSTLKIQRTERGDSAVYLCASSSGLAGSEQFFGPGTRLTVL.

CDR3 DNA sequence: TGTGCCAGTAGTCCCCAGGACCAGAGGGCCGGGGAGCTGTTTTTT. Protein sequence: CASSPQDQRAGELFF. This rearrangement joins TRBV19 to TRBJ2-2; D might be TRBD2 (5 bases). Germline CDR1 is LNHDA and CDR2 is SQIVND (reference sequence). Trimming stripped 5 bases from V and 6 bases from J, with 16 bases between. This CDR3 has 15 amino acids.

This chain connects TRBV3-1 (or the pseudogene TRBV3-2) to TRBJ2-1; TRBD2 might be the D (7 bases). This CDR3 spans 15 amino acids. Trimming removed 4 bases from V and 6 bases from J, with 16 bases in between. Germline-derived CDR1 and CDR2 are LGHDT and YNNKEL (reference sequence). In DNA, the CDR3 is TGTGCCAGCAGCCCGATGGGGGGGGGCATCAATGAGCAGTTCTTC. It specifies CASSPMGGGINEQFF.

The V and J genes are TRBV5-1 and TRBJ2-1, with D possibly matching TRBD2 (6 bases). V lost 0 bases, J lost 1 base, and 8 bases lay in between. CDR1 and CDR2 (germline): SGHRS, YFSETQ. The CDR3 consists of 15 residues. CDR3 sequence (DNA): TGCGCCAGCAGCTTGGCGGCGGGATCCTACAATGAGCAGTTCTTC. Encoded protein: CASSLAAGSYNEQFF.

This clone was detected once. This chain links TRBV19 with TRBJ2-1, with 10 bases that match TRBD2. The CDR3 is 17 residues long. J gave up 5 bases and V 7 bases, and 14 bases lay outside the gene matches. Germline loops: CDR1 LNHDA, CDR2 SQIVND (reference sequence). CDR3 nucleotides: TGTGCCAGTACCACGACTTTAGCGGGGGGCCGAAACAATGAGCAGTTCTTC. Protein sequence: CASTTTLAGGRNNEQFF. Full variable domain (missing parts from reference TRBV19 and TRBJ2-1): DGGITQSPKYLFRKEGQNVTLSCEQNLNHDAMYWYRQDPGQGLRLIYYSQIVNDFQKGDIAEGYSVSREKKESFPLTVTSAQKNPTAFYLCASTTTLAGGRNNEQFFGPGTRLTVL.

The V gene is TRBV7-2, the J gene TRBJ2-2; D is undetermined. From germline, CDR1 is SGHTA and CDR2 FQGNSA. The CDR3 runs 12 residues. V was pared by 8 bases and J by 6 bases, with 10 bases between. The CDR3, as DNA: TGTGCCAGCCGCCAGTTTGCCGGGGAGCTGTTTTTT. Encoded protein: CASRQFAGELFF.

The V call is TRBV24-1, the J call TRBJ1-6; D gene unclear. V shed 3 bases and J shed 4 bases, with 15 bases lying between them. The CDR3 length is 17 residues. Germline V lookup: CDR1 KGHDR, CDR2 SFDVKD. CDR3 loop: CATSDPSGVGYNSPLHF. As DNA, the CDR3 is TGTGCCACCAGTGATCCCTCCGGGGTTGGATATAATTCACCCCTCCACTTT.

This clone was seen only a few times. The chain combines TRBV19 with TRBJ1-1; a weak D match, TRBD1 (5 bases). Trimming removed 5 bases from V and 1 base from J, with 11 bases in between. The CDR3 is made up of 14 amino acids. Germline CDR1 and CDR2: LNHDA and SQIVND (reference sequence). Here the CDR3 DNA reads TGTGCCAGTAGTTCCCTAGGGGCGAACACTGAAGCTTTCTTT. Encoded protein: CASSSLGANTEAFF. Together with reference TRBV19 and TRBJ1-1, the CDR3 gives the full variable domain: DGGITQSPKYLFRKEGQNVTLSCEQNLNHDAMYWYRQDPGQGLRLIYYSQIVNDFQKGDIAEGYSVSREKKESFPLTVTSAQKNPTAFYLCASSSLGANTEAFFGQGTRLTVV.